The rows below give T cell receptor beta chains drawn from one sample of a study of cytomegalovirus exposure and HLA in healthy donors. Libraries were prepared by immunoSEQ multiplex PCR; TCRdb keeps only in-frame clonotypes and omits some of them. Of around 120,000 clones in the sample, roughly two thirds were seen once. Sequencing was performed on PBMCs. These receptors originate from a man aged 30-40 years in good health and CMV-seropositive. CDR3s include the opening cysteine and the closing phenylalanine or tryptophan. The order of the fields is V gene, clone size, J gene, D gene, CDR3 DNA, CDR3 protein. D genes are given only for firm matches. Some rows mark clone size as missing; the rest say once, few, many or name a class of expanded clone.

TRBV5-1	-	TRBJ2-5	TRBD2	TGCGCCAGCAGCTTTACGGGAGGGGAAGAGACCCAGTACTTC	CASSFTGGEETQYF
TRBV6-4	-	TRBJ2-1	-	TGTGCCAGCAGCCCAGCGGGTGTATCCTACAATGAGCAGTTCTTC	CASSPAGVSYNEQFF
TRBV10-2	-	TRBJ1-5	-	TGCGCCAGCAGTGAGACAGGGTTTTCAGTCAGACAGCCCCAGCATTTT	CASSETGFSVRQPQHF
TRBV5-1	-	TRBJ2-6	-	TGCGCCAGCAGTTTACAGGTCTCTTCTGGGGCCAACGTCCTGACTTTC	CASSLQVSSGANVLTF
TRBV6-1	-	TRBJ1-5	-	TGTGCCAGCAGTGGCCTCGACACTAGCAATCAGCCCCAGCATTTT	CASSGLDTSNQPQHF
TRBV7-9	-	TRBJ1-6	-	TGTGCCAGCAGCTTATTATCAGGGGATGGTTCACCCCTCCACTTT	CASSLLSGDGSPLHF
TRBV28	-	TRBJ1-1	-	TGTGCCAGCAGTTCGGACAGATACACTGAAGCTTTCTTT	CASSSDRYTEAFF
TRBV7-8	-	TRBJ2-1	-	TGTGCCAGCAGCTCAAAGAGGAAGTACAATGCTGGGCAGTTCTTC	CASSSKRKYNAGQFF
TRBV10-3	-	TRBJ2-7	TRBD2	TGTGCCATCAGTGAGGCGACTAGCGGGCTATACGAGCAGTACTTC	CAISEATSGLYEQYF
TRBV5-4	-	TRBJ2-4	TRBD1	TGTGCCAGCAGTACGGACAGGGAGAGTTGGGCCAAAAACATTCAGTACTTC	CASSTDRESWAKNIQYF
TRBV11-2	few	TRBJ1-2	-	TGTGCCAGCAGCTTCCACAGGGAATATGGCTACACCTTC	CASSFHREYGYTF
TRBV28	-	TRBJ2-2	-	TGTGCCAGCAGTTTATGGGGCGCCGGGGAGCTGTTTTTT	CASSLWGAGELFF
TRBV7-2	few	TRBJ2-7	TRBD1	TGTGCCAGCAGCCAAAAGACAGGGCGGGAGCAGTACTTC	CASSQKTGREQYF
TRBV5-1	-	TRBJ2-2	TRBD2	TGCGCCAGCAGCGGAACGACTAGCGGGCAGACCGGGGAGCTGTTTTTT	CASSGTTSGQTGELFF
TRBV28	-	TRBJ2-7	TRBD1	TGTGCCAGCACCACCCTGGACAGGGCTTTCGAGCAGTACTTC	CASTTLDRAFEQYF
TRBV5-1	-	TRBJ2-1	-	TGCGCCAGCAGTTCGAAGGGGGACAATGAGCAGTTCTTC	CASSSKGDNEQFF
TRBV5-4	few	TRBJ2-7	TRBD1	TGTGCCAGCAGCTTGGCACCGGACAGGGGGTATAGCGAGCAGTACTTC	CASSLAPDRGYSEQYF
TRBV2	-	TRBJ1-5	TRBD1	TGTGCCAGCAGCGAGGGACAGGGGTTTCAGCCCCAGCATTTT	CASSEGQGFQPQHF
TRBV4-2	-	TRBJ2-7	-	TGTGCCAGCAGCCAAGACCGGAGCGGCTACGAGCAGTACTTC	CASSQDRSGYEQYF
TRBV5-1	-	TRBJ2-3	-	TGCGCCAGCAAGGAGGGAGAAAGCACAGATACGCAGTATTTT	CASKEGESTDTQYF
TRBV2	-	TRBJ2-3	TRBD2	TGTGCCAGCAGGTTTCCGGGACTAGCGGGATTCGATACGCAGTATTTT	CASRFPGLAGFDTQYF
TRBV4-2	-	TRBJ2-3	-	TGTGCCAGCAGCCAGAGGACTGGCGCTTTCACAGATACGCAGTATTTT	CASSQRTGAFTDTQYF
TRBV9	-	TRBJ2-7	-	TGTGCCAGCAGCCCCCGGACACCTACCTACGAGCAGTACTTC	CASSPRTPTYEQYF
TRBV7-7	-	TRBJ2-5	-	TGTGCTAGCAGCTTTTTATCAGGGCTGGAGGAGACCCAGTACTTC	CASSFLSGLEETQYF
TRBV5-4	-	TRBJ2-6	TRBD1	TGTGCCAGCACCTTGGAGGGACAGGGGCATTCTGGGGCCAACGTCCTGACTTTC	CASTLEGQGHSGANVLTF
TRBV6-1	many	TRBJ2-4	-	TGTGCCAGCAGTGAAGCAGCCTTAGCCAAAAACATTCAGTACTTC	CASSEAALAKNIQYF
TRBV7-9	-	TRBJ1-2	-	TGTGCCAGCAGCTTAGATGGGGGCCGGGGCTACACCTTC	CASSLDGGRGYTF
TRBV5-1	-	TRBJ2-7	-	TGCGCCAGCAGCTCCTTGATAACGGAGAACGAGCAGTACTTC	CASSSLITENEQYF
TRBV7-9	-	TRBJ2-5	-	TGTGCCAGCAGCCGGGTGGGGGCAGGGGAAGAGACCCAGTACTTC	CASSRVGAGEETQYF
TRBV29-1	once	TRBJ1-1	-	TGCAGCGCCGCTGGGCAGGTGAACACTGAAGCTTTCTTT	CSAAGQVNTEAFF
TRBV15	-	TRBJ2-3	-	TGTGCCACCAGCCCGACACTTGGCCCCACAGATACGCAGTATTTT	CATSPTLGPTDTQYF
TRBV6-6	few	TRBJ1-5	-	TGTGCCAGCAGTTACCAGGGCCCCCTAGGTCAGCCCCAGCATTTT	CASSYQGPLGQPQHF
TRBV9	-	TRBJ2-1	TRBD2	TGTGCCAGCAGCGTAGTGACTAGCGCGAACAATGAGCAGTTCTTC	CASSVVTSANNEQFF
TRBV6-5	once	TRBJ2-5	TRBD1	TGTGCCAGCAGTTACAGTCCAGGGGGCCAAGAGACCCAGTACTTC	CASSYSPGGQETQYF
TRBV5-1	-	TRBJ2-1	TRBD2	TGCGCCAGCAGCTGGAGCGGGAGTGACTACAATGAGCAGTTCTTC	CASSWSGSDYNEQFF
TRBV5-1	few	TRBJ2-3	-	TGCGCCAGCAGCTTCCAAAATCAGGCAGATACGCAGTATTTT	CASSFQNQADTQYF
TRBV10-3	-	TRBJ2-3	TRBD2	TGTGCCACTAGCGGGGAGAGCACAGATACGCAGTATTTT	CATSGESTDTQYF
TRBV11-2	-	TRBJ1-2	-	TGTGCCAGCAGACCAAACCTGGGGCGGATAAACTATGGCTACACCTTC	CASRPNLGRINYGYTF
TRBV28	-	TRBJ1-2	TRBD1	TGTGCCAGCAGTTTAGGGACAGGGGGCGGCTACACCTTC	CASSLGTGGGYTF
TRBV28	few	TRBJ2-5	TRBD2	TGTGCCAGCAGTGGGGTGACTAGCGGGAAGGAAGAGACCCAGTACTTC	CASSGVTSGKEETQYF
TRBV18	-	TRBJ1-2	-	TGTGCCAGCTCACCACGGGGGCCAGGATCGAACTATGGCTACACCTTC	CASSPRGPGSNYGYTF
TRBV5-1	few	TRBJ2-3	TRBD2	TGCGCCACCTCCCGGGGGCTAGCGGGAGAAGATACGCAGTATTTT	CATSRGLAGEDTQYF
TRBV7-6	-	TRBJ1-1	-	TGTGCCAGCAGCTCGGGACAGAACACTGAAGCTTTCTTT	CASSSGQNTEAFF
TRBV5-1	-	TRBJ2-1	TRBD2	TGCGCCAGCACCCGGCTACTAGCGGCGGAGAATGAGCAGTTCTTC	CASTRLLAAENEQFF
TRBV28	-	TRBJ1-1	-	TGTGCCAGCAGTTTCAGGGCAGCGCCTGAGACTGAAGCTTTCTTT	CASSFRAAPETEAFF
TRBV4-1	-	TRBJ2-7	TRBD1	TGCGCCAGCAGCCAAGATGAAACAGGGGGCTGGGACGAGCAGTACTTC	CASSQDETGGWDEQYF
TRBV18	-	TRBJ2-7	TRBD2	TGTGCCAGCTCACCACCGGGGCTAGCGGACAACTACGAGCAGTACTTC	CASSPPGLADNYEQYF